Here is one T cell receptor (beta chain) with its context. The Seattle site enrolled patients during active infection and followed them longitudinally. These data are taken from a study of blood T cell repertoires in COVID-19. On the study more broadly: From T cells, B-cell-depleted T cells, or PBMCs came the material, which was cDNA or gDNA.

Per the authors' pipeline: Nucleated cell number was recorded as an estimate derived from reference gene primer amplification. Sequenced by immunoSEQ multiplex PCR; TCRdb stores in-frame clones only, minus some. Clone size and V and J calls were adopted from that table, with D and trimming inferred from the DNA. Of more than 150,000 clones in the sample, approximately 90% were seen once. Germline V gives CDR1 SGHRS, CDR2 YFSETQ. The CDR3 totals 14 residues. The V gene end was trimmed by 1 base and the J gene end by 1 base; junction bases not matched to a gene: 1. The sequenced sample consisted of peripheral blood. The sequence was obtained from a woman aged 70-85 years with COVID-19, enrolled during active disease. The rearrangement links TRBV5-1 to TRBJ2-7; 8 bases fit TRBD2. The CDR3: CASSLTSGSYEQYF. In DNA form, the CDR3 reads TGCGCCAGCAGCTTGACTAGCGGTTCCTACGAGCAGTACTTC.